The rows below give T cell receptor beta chains drawn from one sample of a study of T-cell memory formation after mild COVID-19. TCRdb re-analysed the 5' RACE reads in MiXCR, keeping a single row per CDR3 protein. The sample carries around 100,000 distinct CDR3 sequences, about 24% recorded once. The specimen sequenced was PBMCs or a T cell subset sorted from them (not recorded which). Source of these receptors: a man between 18 and 35 years old who had mild COVID-19 (a few samples of this study predate the infection). Cell type and time point are not known. CDR3s include the opening cysteine and the closing phenylalanine or tryptophan. D genes are given only for firm matches. For some rows the clone size is stated as once, few or many, or as a class when expanded; others skip it.

v_gene	abundance	d_gene	j_gene	CDR3nt	CDR3aa
TRBV6-5	few	NA	TRBJ2-1	TGTGCCAGCTCACCTACCCTAGCGAGGGCTTACAATGAGCAGTTCTTC	CASSPTLARAYNEQFF
TRBV9	NA	TRBD1	TRBJ1-6	TGTGCCAGCAGCGTAGAAACAGGGGGATATTCACCCCTCCACTTT	CASSVETGGYSPLHF
TRBV12-3/TRBV12-4	NA	NA	TRBJ2-7	TGTGCCAGCAGCCTCAGCTTATACGAGCAGTACTTC	CASSLSLYEQYF
TRBV11-3	NA	TRBD2	TRBJ2-3	TGTGCCAGCAGCTTGGGACTAGCGGGAACGCAGTATTTT	CASSLGLAGTQYF
TRBV12-3/TRBV12-4	NA	NA	TRBJ2-5	TGTGCCAGCAGTTACGGGACAAGCGAGACCCAGTACTTC	CASSYGTSETQYF
TRBV29-1	NA	NA	TRBJ1-1	TGCAGCGTTGTCTTGAACACTGAAGCTTTCTTT	CSVVLNTEAFF
TRBV20-1	few	NA	TRBJ1-1	TGCAGTGCTCGTGGGCGGATGAACACTGAAGCTTTCTTT	CSARGRMNTEAFF
TRBV27	NA	NA	TRBJ2-1	TGTGCCAGCAGTCTCCCGGCCGTCAATGAGCAGTTCTTC	CASSLPAVNEQFF
TRBV9	few	TRBD1	TRBJ2-7	TGTGCCAGCAGTCCCCGGGACAGGGGGTCCTACGAGCAGTACTTC	CASSPRDRGSYEQYF
TRBV10-3	few	NA	TRBJ1-1	TGTGCCATCGCCTTCAGGGGTCTGAACACTGAAGCTTTCTTT	CAIAFRGLNTEAFF
TRBV7-9	NA	TRBD2	TRBJ2-1	TGTGCCAGCAGCTTTAGCGGGGGGTACTACAATGAGCAGTTCTTC	CASSFSGGYYNEQFF
TRBV19	NA	TRBD1	TRBJ1-1	TGTGCGATTTATGGTGGGGACAGGGAGACTGAAGCTTTCTTT	CAIYGGDRETEAFF
TRBV4-1	medium-sized	NA	TRBJ1-2	TGCGCCAGCAGCCAAGTAAGGACGGGTTATGGCTACACCTTC	CASSQVRTGYGYTF
TRBV7-2	NA	NA	TRBJ1-1	TGTGCCAGCAGCTTTTTAACTGAAGCTTTCTTT	CASSFLTEAFF
TRBV7-9	few	TRBD2	TRBJ2-1	TGTGCCAGCAGCTCTTCTAGCGGGGGGACCTACAATGAGCAGTTCTTC	CASSSSSGGTYNEQFF
TRBV20-1	few	TRBD1	TRBJ1-1	TGCAGTGCTCAGAGCCTGGGACAGAGTGAAGCTTTCTTT	CSAQSLGQSEAFF
TRBV25-1	few	NA	TRBJ1-1	TGTGCCAGCAGTGTAGGGTACACTGAAGCTTTCTTT	CASSVGYTEAFF
TRBV30	few	TRBD1	TRBJ1-5	TGTGCCTGGAGGAACGACAGGGCGGGTCAGCCCCAGCATTTT	CAWRNDRAGQPQHF
TRBV5-5	NA	NA	TRBJ1-5	TGTGCCAGCAGCCTCATGGGAGGGGCCGCCCCGCATCAGCCCCAGCATTTT	CASSLMGGAAPHQPQHF
TRBV7-9	NA	TRBD2	TRBJ2-1	TGTGCCAGCAGCCCTCCTAGCGGGGGGGCCGCTCTCGAGCAGTTCTTC	CASSPPSGGAALEQFF
TRBV11-2	NA	NA	TRBJ1-2	TGTGCCAGCAGCTTAGTGTCCGGGTACAGCTTGGCGTATGGCTACACCTTC	CASSLVSGYSLAYGYTF
TRBV4-3	few	NA	TRBJ2-6	TGCGCCAGCAGCTCCACAGGTCCCTCTGGGGCCAACGTCCTGACTTTC	CASSSTGPSGANVLTF
TRBV27	NA	TRBD1	TRBJ1-5	TGTGCCAGCAGTCCCTTGGACAGGGAGGGAGGTCAGCCCCAGCATTTT	CASSPLDREGGQPQHF
TRBV15	NA	NA	TRBJ2-2	TGTGCCACCAGTCCCGTCGGGCACCTCAGCGGGGAGCTGTTTTTT	CATSPVGHLSGELFF
TRBV10-3	NA	TRBD1	TRBJ1-1	TGTGCCATCGAACAGGGGGCTCCGGGTGATGGCACTGAAGCTTTCTTT	CAIEQGAPGDGTEAFF